This TCR beta chain was sequenced during a study of T cells in Graves' hyperthyroidism and ophthalmopathy. General study results and limits: Most clonotypes that expanded in the thyroid above 0.001 also showed up in blood.

Hyperthyroidism of Graves' type that showed no ophthalmopathy progression within 18 months was stable. This clonotype was recorded at least ten times. Its antigen remains unidentified. Amplification targeted TCR beta CDR3 regions from RNA transcripts. The HTBI primer set drove a first-round RT-PCR of the TCR CDR3. TCRdb passed the multiplex PCR reads through MiXCR, listing each CDR3 protein once. The top ten clones hold over 45% of a sample with 340,000 or so distinct CDR3 sequences, under 25% of them seen once. The junction had 2 bases not matched to a gene; V was cut back by 6 bases and J by 2 bases. Per germline, CDR1 DFQATT and CDR2 SNEGSKA (reference sequence). The length of the CDR3 is 14 residues.

Sequencing input: blood. This sequence was found in a woman between 45 and 65 years old with Graves' hyperthyroidism. The chain links TRBV20-1 to TRBJ2-3; 13 nucleotides line up with TRBD2. DNA of the CDR3: TGCAGTGCAACTAGCGGGAGGGACACAGATACGCAGTATTTT. Translation: CSATSGRDTDTQYF.